What follows are 10 T cell receptor beta chains derived from one specimen sequenced in a study of control samples from healthy donors and cancer patients. Data came from immunoSEQ multiplex PCR; TCRdb stores just in-frame clones and leaves some out. The sample lists 100,000 or so clones; 90% to 95% were seen once. The specimen was blood. The receptors were sampled from a woman between 18 and 29 years old in good health.

The chain combines TRBV5-6 with TRBJ1-5; D is ambiguous. CDR1 is SGHDT and CDR2 is YYEEEE in the germline V gene. The CDR3 covers 15 residues. Trimming took off 2 bases at V and 0 bases at J, with 9 bases between the two ends. In DNA form, the CDR3 reads TGTGCCAGCAGCTTAGGCATATATAGCAATCAGCCCCAGCATTTT. It codes for CASSLGIYSNQPQHF.

V and J are TRBV19 and TRBJ2-3, with D maybe TRBD2 (6 bases). The CDR3 has 15 residues. Germline lookup yields CDR1 LNHDA and CDR2 SQIVND (reference sequence). V shed 1 base and J shed 4 bases, with 12 bases lying between them. The CDR3 DNA sequence: TGTGCCAGTAGTATAGCGTCCGGGGGTGCAGATACGCAGTATTTT. It encodes CASSIASGGADTQYF. The complete variable domain, with remaining parts taken from reference TRBV19 and TRBJ2-3, reads DGGITQSPKYLFRKEGQNVTLSCEQNLNHDAMYWYRQDPGQGLRLIYYSQIVNDFQKGDIAEGYSVSREKKESFPLTVTSAQKNPTAFYLCASSIASGGADTQYFGPGTRLTVL.

V and J are TRBV19 and TRBJ2-7; 7 bases map to TRBD1. Germline assignment: CDR1 LNHDA and CDR2 SQIVND (reference sequence). The trim removed 6 bases at V and 3 bases at J, leaving 2 bases unmatched. The CDR3 length is 12 residues. CDR3 sequence reads: CASRNRGYEQYF. For the CDR3, the DNA is TGTGCCAGTAGGAACAGGGGCTACGAGCAGTACTTC.

This chain's CDR3 is CASSDIRGSYNEQFF. CDR3 nucleotides: TGTGCCAGCAGTGATATCAGGGGCTCCTACAATGAGCAGTTCTTC. V gene TRBV6-1 combines with J gene TRBJ2-1; D might be TRBD1 (6 bases). The V end lost 3 bases, the J end lost 0 bases, and 9 bases lay between the germline ends. The CDR3 covers 15 residues. Per the germline V gene, CDR1 is MNHNS and CDR2 is SASEGT.

The J gene is TRBJ1-3, the V gene TRBV7-9; TRBD1 agrees at 8 bases. J was trimmed by 4 bases and V by 5 bases; bases with no gene match: 7. Per the germline V gene, CDR1 is SEHNR and CDR2 is FQNEAQ (reference sequence). The CDR3 extends over 15 amino acids. The CDR3 DNA is TGTGCCAGCAGCCCCTCAGGGGGCGGCGGAAACACCATATATTTT. This codes for CASSPSGGGGNTIYF.

V usage is TRBV6-1 and J usage is TRBJ1-2; D unresolved. The germline gives CDR1 MNHNS, CDR2 SASEGT. CDR3 length equals 14 residues. The V end was cut by 0 bases, the J end by 4 bases, with 9 bases between. Here the CDR3 reads CASSEAWGVYGYTF. The DNA for the CDR3 is TGTGCCAGCAGTGAAGCGTGGGGAGTCTATGGCTACACCTTC.

The V gene is TRBV4-1, the J gene TRBJ1-3; D is uncertain. The V gene's germline CDR1 is MGHRA and CDR2 YSYEKL. CDR3 length: 18 residues. Deletions cut 0 bases from V and 1 base from J, with 16 bases between. This CDR3 is CASSQEVGQIPSGNTIYF. In nucleotides, the CDR3 is TGCGCCAGCAGCCAAGAAGTCGGGCAGATACCTTCTGGAAACACCATATATTTT.

The chain is built from TRBV10-3 and TRBJ1-2, with 9 positions matching TRBD1. The V and J ends lost 4 bases and 4 bases, in that order; junction bases with no gene match: 4. The CDR3 length is 14 residues. Germline V CDR1 and CDR2: ENHRY, SYGVKD. CDR3 in DNA: TGTGCCATCAGTGCCGGGACAGGGATCTATGGCTACACCTTC. Its translation is CAISAGTGIYGYTF.

The chain has TRBV21-1 and TRBJ1-2; TRBD1 reflects the table's D call only, with no check against the DNA. TRBV21-1 has pseudogene status. CDR3 length: 17 amino acids. Here the CDR3 reads CASKSMSVLGKGFGYTF. CDR3 DNA: TGTGCCAGCAAATCTATGTCGGTCCTGGGCAAGGGGTTCGGCTACACCTTC.

The V gene is TRBV5-5, the J gene TRBJ2-1; TRBD2 agrees at 8 bases. Germline CDR1 and CDR2: SGHKS and YYEKEE (reference sequence). This CDR3 is 16 amino acids long. Trimming at V came to 0 bases and at J to 2 bases, leaving 4 bases not matched to a gene. CDR3: CASSLGAGATYNEQFF. In DNA form, the CDR3 reads TGTGCCAGCAGCTTGGGAGCGGGAGCGACCTACAATGAGCAGTTCTTC.